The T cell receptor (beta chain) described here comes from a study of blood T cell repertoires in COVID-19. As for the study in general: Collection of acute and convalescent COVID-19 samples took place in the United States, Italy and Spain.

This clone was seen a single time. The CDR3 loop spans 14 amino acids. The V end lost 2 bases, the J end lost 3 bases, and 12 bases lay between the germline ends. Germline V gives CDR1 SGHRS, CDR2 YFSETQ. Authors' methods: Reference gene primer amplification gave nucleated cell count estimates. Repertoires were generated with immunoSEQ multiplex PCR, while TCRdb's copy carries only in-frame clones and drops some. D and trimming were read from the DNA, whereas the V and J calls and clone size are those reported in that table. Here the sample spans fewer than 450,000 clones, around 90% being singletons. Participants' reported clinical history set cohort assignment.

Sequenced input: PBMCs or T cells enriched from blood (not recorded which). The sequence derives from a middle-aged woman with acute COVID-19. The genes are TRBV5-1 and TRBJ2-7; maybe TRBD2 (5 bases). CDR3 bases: TGCGCCAGCAGCTTCGCGGGCTACATCTACGAGCAGTACTTC. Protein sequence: CASSFAGYIYEQYF. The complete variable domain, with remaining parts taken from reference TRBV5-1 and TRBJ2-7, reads KAGVTQTPRYLIKTRGQQVTLSCSPISGHRSVSWYQQTPGQGLQFLFEYFSETQRNKGNFPGRFSGRQFSNSRSEMNVSTLELGDSALYLCASSFAGYIYEQYFGPGTRLTVT.